This TCR beta chain was sequenced in a study of cytomegalovirus exposure and HLA in healthy donors. On this clone itself: Its specificity is not known.

The PCR used 60 Vbeta and 13 Jbeta primers. Sequenced by immunoSEQ multiplex PCR; TCRdb stores in-frame clones only, minus some. The sample has 200,000 to 250,000 clones. Germline values: CDR1 SGHAT, CDR2 FQNNGV. J was trimmed by 2 bases and V by 5 bases; bases with no gene match: 8. The CDR3 runs 15 residues. Findings and caveats of the study: In a later analysis, TCR beta V- and J-gene trimming was associated with a missense DCLRE1C variant. It was taken for granted in presence/absence analyses that sequencing depth across donors was roughly uniform. Most of the TCR beta V segments (in an earlier analysis) were productive either about 87% or about 30% of the time.

The sequenced sample consisted of PBMCs. The clonotype was recovered from a woman between 25 and 40 years old in good health and CMV-seropositive. V usage is TRBV11-2 and J usage is TRBJ2-5; the match to TRBD1 covers 7 bases. The CDR3 bases are TGTGCCAGCAGCCGGGTGACAGGGCTACAAGAGACCCAGTACTTC. Protein product: CASSRVTGLQETQYF.